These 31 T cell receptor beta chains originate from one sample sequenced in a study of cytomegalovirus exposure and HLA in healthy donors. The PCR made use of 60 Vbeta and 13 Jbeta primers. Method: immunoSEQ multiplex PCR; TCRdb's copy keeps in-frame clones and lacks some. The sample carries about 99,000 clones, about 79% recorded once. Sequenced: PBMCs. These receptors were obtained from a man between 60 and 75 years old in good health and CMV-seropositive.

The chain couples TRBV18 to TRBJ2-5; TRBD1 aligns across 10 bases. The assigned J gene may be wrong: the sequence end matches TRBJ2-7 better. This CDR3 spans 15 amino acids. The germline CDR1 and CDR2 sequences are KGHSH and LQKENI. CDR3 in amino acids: CASSLAGQGVYEQYF. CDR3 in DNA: TGTGCCAGCTCGCTAGCTGGACAGGGGGTTTACGAGCAGTACTTC.

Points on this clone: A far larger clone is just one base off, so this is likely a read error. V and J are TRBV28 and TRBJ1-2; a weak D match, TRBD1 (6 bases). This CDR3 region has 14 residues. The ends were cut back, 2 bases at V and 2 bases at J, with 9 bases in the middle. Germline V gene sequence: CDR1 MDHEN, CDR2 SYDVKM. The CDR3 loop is CASSLAQGNYGYTF. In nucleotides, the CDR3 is TGTGCCAGCAGTTTAGCTCAGGGGAACTATGGCTACACCTTC.

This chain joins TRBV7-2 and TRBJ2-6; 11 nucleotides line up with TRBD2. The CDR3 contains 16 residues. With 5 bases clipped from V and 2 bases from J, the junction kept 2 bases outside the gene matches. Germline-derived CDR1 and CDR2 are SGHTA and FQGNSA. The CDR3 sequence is CASSILAGAGANVLTF. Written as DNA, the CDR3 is TGTGCCAGCAGCATACTAGCGGGGGCTGGGGCCAACGTCCTGACTTTC. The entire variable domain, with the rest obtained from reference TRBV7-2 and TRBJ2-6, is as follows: GAGVSQSPSNKVTEKGKDVELRCDPISGHTALYWYRQSLGQGLEFLIYFQGNSAPDKSGLPSDRFSAERTGGSVSTLTIQRTQQEDSAVYLCASSILAGAGANVLTFGAGSRLTVL.

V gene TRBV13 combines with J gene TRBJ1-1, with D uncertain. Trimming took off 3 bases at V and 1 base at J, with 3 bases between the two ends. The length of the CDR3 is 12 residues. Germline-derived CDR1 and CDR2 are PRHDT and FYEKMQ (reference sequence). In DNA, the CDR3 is TGTGCCAGCAGCTTCCGGAACACTGAAGCTTTCTTT. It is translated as CASSFRNTEAFF.

As DNA, the CDR3 is TGTGCCAGCAGCTTAGTTGGGCCTACAGGGTGGGATGAAAAACTGTTTTTT. This translates into CASSLVGPTGWDEKLFF. The chain joins TRBV7-6 to TRBJ1-4, with D possibly TRBD1 on 6 matching bases. CDR3 length: 17 amino acids. V lost 1 base and J 6 bases, leaving 18 bases between the germline ends. The germline gives CDR1 SGHVS, CDR2 FNYEAQ.

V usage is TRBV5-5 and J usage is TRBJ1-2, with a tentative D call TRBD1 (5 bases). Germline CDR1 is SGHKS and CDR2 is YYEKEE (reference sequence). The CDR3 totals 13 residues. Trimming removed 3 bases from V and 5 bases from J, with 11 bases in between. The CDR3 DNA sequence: TGTGCCAGCAGCTCTGGGGCTGGGTATGGCTACACCTTC. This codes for CASSSGAGYGYTF.

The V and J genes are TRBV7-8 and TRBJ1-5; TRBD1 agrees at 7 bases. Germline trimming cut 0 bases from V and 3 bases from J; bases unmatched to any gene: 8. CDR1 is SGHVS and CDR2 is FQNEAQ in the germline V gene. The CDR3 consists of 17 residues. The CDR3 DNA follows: TGTGCCAGCAGCTTAGCTTGGCAGGGGGGAGTCAATCAGCCCCAGCATTTT. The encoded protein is CASSLAWQGGVNQPQHF.

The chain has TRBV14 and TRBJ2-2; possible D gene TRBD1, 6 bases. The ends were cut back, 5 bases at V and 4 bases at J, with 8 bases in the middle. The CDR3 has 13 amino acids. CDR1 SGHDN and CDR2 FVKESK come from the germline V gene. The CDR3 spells CASSVQGTGELFF. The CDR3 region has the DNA TGTGCCAGCAGCGTACAGGGCACCGGGGAGCTGTTTTTT.

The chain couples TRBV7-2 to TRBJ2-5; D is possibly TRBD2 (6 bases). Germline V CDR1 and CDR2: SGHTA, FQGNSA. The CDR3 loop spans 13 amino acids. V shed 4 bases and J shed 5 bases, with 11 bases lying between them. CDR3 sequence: CASSSYREETQYF. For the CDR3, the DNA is TGTGCCAGCAGCTCCTATCGGGAGGAGACCCAGTACTTC.

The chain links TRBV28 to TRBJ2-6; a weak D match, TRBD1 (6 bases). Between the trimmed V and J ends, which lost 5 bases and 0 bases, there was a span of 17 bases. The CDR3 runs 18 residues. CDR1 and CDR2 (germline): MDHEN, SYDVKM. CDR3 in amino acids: CASSVPGEQSSGANVLTF. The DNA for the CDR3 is TGTGCCAGCAGTGTCCCAGGGGAACAGAGCTCTGGGGCCAACGTCCTGACTTTC.

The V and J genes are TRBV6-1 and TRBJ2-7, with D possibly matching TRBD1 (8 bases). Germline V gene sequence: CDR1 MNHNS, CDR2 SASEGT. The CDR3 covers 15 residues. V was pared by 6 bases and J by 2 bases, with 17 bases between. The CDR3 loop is CASSPTGDYPYEQYF. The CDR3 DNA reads TGTGCCAGCAGCCCGACAGGGGACTACCCCTACGAGCAGTACTTC.

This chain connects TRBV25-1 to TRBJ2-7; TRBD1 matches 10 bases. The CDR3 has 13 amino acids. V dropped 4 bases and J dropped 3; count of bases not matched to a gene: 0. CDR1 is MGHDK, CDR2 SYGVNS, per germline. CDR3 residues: CASSGDRGYEQYF. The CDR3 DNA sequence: TGTGCCAGCAGTGGGGACAGGGGCTACGAGCAGTACTTC.

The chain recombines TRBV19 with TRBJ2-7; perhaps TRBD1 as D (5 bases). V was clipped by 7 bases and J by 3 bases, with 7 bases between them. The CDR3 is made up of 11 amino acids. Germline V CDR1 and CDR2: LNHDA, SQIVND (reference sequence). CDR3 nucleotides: TGTGCCAGTACAGACAGCTACGAGCAGTACTTC. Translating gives CASTDSYEQYF.

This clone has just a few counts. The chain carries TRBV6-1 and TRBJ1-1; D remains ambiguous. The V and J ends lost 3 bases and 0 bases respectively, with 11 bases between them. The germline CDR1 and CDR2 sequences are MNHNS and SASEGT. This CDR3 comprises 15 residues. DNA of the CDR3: TGTGCCAGCAGTGACAAGGGAGGTCTGAACACTGAAGCTTTCTTT. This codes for CASSDKGGLNTEAFF.

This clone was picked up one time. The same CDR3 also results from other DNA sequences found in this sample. The CDR3 sequence: CASSYDRNYGYTF. DNA for the CDR3: TGTGCCAGCAGTTATGACAGGAACTATGGCTACACCTTC. The chain couples TRBV6-5 to TRBJ1-2, with D maybe TRBD1 (6 bases). Germline V gene sequence: CDR1 MNHEY, CDR2 SVGAGI. The germline V and J ends were trimmed by 3 bases and 2 bases, with 7 bases remaining between them. The CDR3 runs to 13 residues.

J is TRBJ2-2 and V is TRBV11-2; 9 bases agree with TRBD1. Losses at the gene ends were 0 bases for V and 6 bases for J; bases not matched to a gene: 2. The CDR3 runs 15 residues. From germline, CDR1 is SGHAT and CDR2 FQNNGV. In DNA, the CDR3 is TGTGCCAGCAGCTTAGACTGGGACAGGGCCGGGGAGCTGTTTTTT. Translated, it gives CASSLDWDRAGELFF. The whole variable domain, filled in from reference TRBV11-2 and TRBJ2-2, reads EAGVAQSPRYKIIEKRQSVAFWCNPISGHATLYWYQQILGQGPKLLIQFQNNGVVDDSQLPKDRFSAERLKGVDSTLKIQPAKLEDSAVYLCASSLDWDRAGELFFGEGSRLTVL.

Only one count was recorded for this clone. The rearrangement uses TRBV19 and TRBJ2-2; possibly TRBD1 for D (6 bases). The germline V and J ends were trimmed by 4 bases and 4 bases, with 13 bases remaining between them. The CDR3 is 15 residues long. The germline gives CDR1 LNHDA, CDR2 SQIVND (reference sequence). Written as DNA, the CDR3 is TGTGCCAGTAGTACAGCCGGGACATTCACCGGGGAGCTGTTTTTT. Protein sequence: CASSTAGTFTGELFF.

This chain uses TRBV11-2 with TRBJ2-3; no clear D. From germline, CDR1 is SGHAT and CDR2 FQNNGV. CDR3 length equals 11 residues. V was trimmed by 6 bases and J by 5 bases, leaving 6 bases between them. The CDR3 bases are TGTGCCAGCAGAGAGCTAGATACGCAGTATTTT. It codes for CASRELDTQYF.

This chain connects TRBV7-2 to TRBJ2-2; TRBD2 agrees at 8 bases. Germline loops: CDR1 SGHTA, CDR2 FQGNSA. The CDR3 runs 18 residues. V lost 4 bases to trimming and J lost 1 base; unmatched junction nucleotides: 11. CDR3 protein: CASSSHAALAGNTGELFF. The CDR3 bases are TGTGCCAGCAGCTCCCATGCTGCCCTAGCGGGGAACACCGGGGAGCTGTTTTTT.

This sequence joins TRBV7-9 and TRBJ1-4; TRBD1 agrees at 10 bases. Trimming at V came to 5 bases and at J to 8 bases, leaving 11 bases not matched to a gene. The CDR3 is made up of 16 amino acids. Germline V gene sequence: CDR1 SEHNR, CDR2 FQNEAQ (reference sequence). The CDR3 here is CASSRPGQGIGEKLFF. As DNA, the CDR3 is TGTGCCAGCAGCCGTCCGGGACAGGGGATCGGGGAAAAACTGTTTTTT.

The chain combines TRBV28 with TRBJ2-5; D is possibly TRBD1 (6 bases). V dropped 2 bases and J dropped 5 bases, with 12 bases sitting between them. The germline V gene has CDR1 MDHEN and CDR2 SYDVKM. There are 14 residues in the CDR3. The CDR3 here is CASSLVGARETQYF. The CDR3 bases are TGTGCCAGCAGTTTAGTGGGGGCCAGGGAGACCCAGTACTTC.

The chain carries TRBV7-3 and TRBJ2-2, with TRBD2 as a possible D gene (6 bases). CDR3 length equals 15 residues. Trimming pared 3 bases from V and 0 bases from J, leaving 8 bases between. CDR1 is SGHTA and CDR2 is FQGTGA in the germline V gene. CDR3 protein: CASSLEGSNTGELFF. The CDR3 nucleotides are TGTGCCAGCAGCTTGGAGGGGTCGAACACCGGGGAGCTGTTTTTT.

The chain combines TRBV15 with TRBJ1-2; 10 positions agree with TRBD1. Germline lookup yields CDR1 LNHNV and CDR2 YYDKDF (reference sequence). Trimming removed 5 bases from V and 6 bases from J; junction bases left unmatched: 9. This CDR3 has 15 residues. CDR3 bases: TGTGCCACCAGCGGGCCCCCGGGACAGGGGAATGGCTACACCTTC. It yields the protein CATSGPPGQGNGYTF.

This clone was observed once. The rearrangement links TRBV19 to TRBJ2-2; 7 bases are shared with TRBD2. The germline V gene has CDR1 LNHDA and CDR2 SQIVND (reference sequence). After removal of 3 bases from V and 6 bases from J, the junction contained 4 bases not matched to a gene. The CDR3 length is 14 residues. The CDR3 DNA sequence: TGTGCCAGTAGTATCCGACTAGCTCCCGGGGAGCTGTTTTTT. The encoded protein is CASSIRLAPGELFF.

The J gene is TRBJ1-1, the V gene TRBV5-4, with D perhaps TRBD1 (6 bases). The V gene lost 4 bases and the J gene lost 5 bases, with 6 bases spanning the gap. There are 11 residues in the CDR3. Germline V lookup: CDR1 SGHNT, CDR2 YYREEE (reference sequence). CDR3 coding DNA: TGTGCCAGCAGCAGGGGGACTGAAGCTTTCTTT. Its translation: CASSRGTEAFF. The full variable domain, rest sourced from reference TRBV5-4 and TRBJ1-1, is ETGVTQSPTHLIKTRGQQVTLRCSSQSGHNTVSWYQQALGQGPQFIFQYYREEENGRGNFPPRFSGLQFPNYSSELNVNALELDDSALYLCASSRGTEAFFGQGTRLTVV.

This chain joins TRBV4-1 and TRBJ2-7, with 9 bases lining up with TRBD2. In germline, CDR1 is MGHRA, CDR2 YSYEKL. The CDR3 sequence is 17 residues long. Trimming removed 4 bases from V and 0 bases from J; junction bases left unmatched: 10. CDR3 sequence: CASSRAGTSSYSYEQYF. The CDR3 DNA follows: TGCGCCAGCAGCCGCGCCGGGACTAGCAGTTACTCCTACGAGCAGTACTTC.

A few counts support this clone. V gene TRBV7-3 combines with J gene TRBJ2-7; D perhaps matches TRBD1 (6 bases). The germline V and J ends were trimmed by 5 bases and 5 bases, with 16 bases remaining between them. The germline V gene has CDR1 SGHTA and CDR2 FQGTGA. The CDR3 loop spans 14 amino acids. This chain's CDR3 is CASSTGTSNDEQYF. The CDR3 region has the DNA TGTGCCAGCAGCACCGGGACATCCAACGACGAGCAGTACTTC.

In nucleotides, the CDR3 is TGTGCCAGCAGCGTAGCGACGGACAGGGGAGGAAAACTGTTTTTT. It yields the protein CASSVATDRGGKLFF. This chain joins TRBV9 and TRBJ1-4; 9 bases align to TRBD1. This CDR3 contains 15 residues. Germline lookup yields CDR1 SGDLS and CDR2 YYNGEE. J lost 10 bases, V lost 0 bases, and 7 bases had no gene match.

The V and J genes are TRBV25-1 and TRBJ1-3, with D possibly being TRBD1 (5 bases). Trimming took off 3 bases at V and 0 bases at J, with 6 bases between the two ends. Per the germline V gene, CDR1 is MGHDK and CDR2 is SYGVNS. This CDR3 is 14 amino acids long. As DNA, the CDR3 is TGTGCCAGCAGTGATCAGGGCTCTGGAAACACCATATATTTT. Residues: CASSDQGSGNTIYF.

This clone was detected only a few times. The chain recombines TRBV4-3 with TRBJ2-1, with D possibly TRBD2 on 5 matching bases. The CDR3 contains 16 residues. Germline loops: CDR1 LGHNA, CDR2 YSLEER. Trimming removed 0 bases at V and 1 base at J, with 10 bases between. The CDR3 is CASSQDLGISYNEQFF. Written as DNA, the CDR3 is TGCGCCAGCAGCCAAGACCTCGGGATATCCTACAATGAGCAGTTCTTC.

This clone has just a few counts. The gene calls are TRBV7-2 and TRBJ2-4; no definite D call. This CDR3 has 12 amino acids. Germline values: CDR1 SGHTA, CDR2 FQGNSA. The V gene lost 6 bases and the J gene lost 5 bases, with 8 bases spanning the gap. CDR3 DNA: TGTGCCAGCAGTCGTACAGAAAACATTCAGTACTTC. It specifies CASSRTENIQYF. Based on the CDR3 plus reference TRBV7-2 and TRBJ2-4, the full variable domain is GAGVSQSPSNKVTEKGKDVELRCDPISGHTALYWYRQSLGQGLEFLIYFQGNSAPDKSGLPSDRFSAERTGGSVSTLTIQRTQQEDSAVYLCASSRTENIQYFGAGTRLSVL.